A selection of T cell receptor beta chains follows, all from one sample in a study of T cell responses to AZD1222 COVID-19 vaccine. Using immunoSEQ multiplex PCR, the repertoire was profiled, and TCRdb retains in-frame clones only, with some absent. The data hold around 150,000 clones, with roughly 93% observed a single time. Sequencing was performed on peripheral blood, taken 28 days after the second AZD1222 dose. The receptors were gathered from an adult who received the AZD1222 COVID-19 vaccine. CDR3s leave out the opening cysteine and the closing phenylalanine or tryptophan. Fields, in order: D gene, V gene, CDR3 protein. D genes are given only for firm matches.

D gene: -; V gene: TRBV5-8; CDR3 protein: ASSGGGGIPIRYGYT
D gene: -; V gene: TRBV6-6; CDR3 protein: ASSYPPDSTDTQY
D gene: -; V gene: TRBV6-2/TRBV6-3; CDR3 protein: ASSYPNVNLGKLF
D gene: TRBD2; V gene: TRBV3-1/TRBV3-2; CDR3 protein: ASSQGPSGGRYEQY
D gene: -; V gene: TRBV7-9; CDR3 protein: ASSPEERNTEAF
D gene: TRBD1; V gene: TRBV7-2; CDR3 protein: ASRSDRFTDTQY
D gene: -; V gene: TRBV7-8; CDR3 protein: ASSPLSGGYT
D gene: -; V gene: TRBV12-3/TRBV12-4; CDR3 protein: ASSLRNTGELF
D gene: -; V gene: TRBV18; CDR3 protein: ASSPPSRDNGNTIY
D gene: TRBD1; V gene: TRBV6-5; CDR3 protein: ASSEGQGDNSPLH
D gene: -; V gene: TRBV4-1; CDR3 protein: ASSQDLLVAGATYEQY
D gene: TRBD1; V gene: TRBV15; CDR3 protein: ATSSRQGANYGYT
D gene: -; V gene: TRBV6-5; CDR3 protein: ASTLISTDTQY
D gene: -; V gene: TRBV18; CDR3 protein: ASSPRPAVRSYEQY
D gene: -; V gene: TRBV10-3; CDR3 protein: AISEGGLTGYT
D gene: -; V gene: TRBV7-3; CDR3 protein: ASSIGGYRENEQF
D gene: -; V gene: TRBV3-1/TRBV3-2; CDR3 protein: ASSQLISNQPQH
D gene: TRBD2; V gene: TRBV2; CDR3 protein: ASSESTSRETQY
D gene: -; V gene: TRBV3-1/TRBV3-2; CDR3 protein: ASSARVGAEAF
D gene: TRBD1; V gene: TRBV6-5; CDR3 protein: ASSVDRGGSYEQY
D gene: -; V gene: TRBV27; CDR3 protein: ASSNTRDEQF
D gene: -; V gene: TRBV18; CDR3 protein: ASSPAGGVGNEQF
D gene: -; V gene: TRBV27; CDR3 protein: ASSFSLNGSPLH
D gene: TRBD2; V gene: TRBV4-3; CDR3 protein: ASSQGLAGASGELF
D gene: -; V gene: TRBV7-9; CDR3 protein: AEQAGKYEQY
D gene: -; V gene: TRBV5-1; CDR3 protein: ASSLVGTISGNTIY
D gene: -; V gene: TRBV11-3; CDR3 protein: ASSPSYPGETQY
D gene: TRBD2; V gene: TRBV20-1; CDR3 protein: SASPPLAGFYNEQF
D gene: -; V gene: TRBV30; CDR3 protein: AWDYGYT
D gene: -; V gene: TRBV19; CDR3 protein: ASSTPSTGSSHSNQPQH
D gene: TRBD1; V gene: TRBV7-2; CDR3 protein: ASSLQGTLNQPQH
D gene: TRBD2; V gene: TRBV29-1; CDR3 protein: SVPGTSTYEQY
D gene: -; V gene: TRBV27; CDR3 protein: ASSLEIGQNSPLH
D gene: -; V gene: TRBV7-9; CDR3 protein: ASSFPASNYGYT
D gene: TRBD1; V gene: TRBV3-1/TRBV3-2; CDR3 protein: ASSQDWGQGRAEAF
D gene: -; V gene: TRBV5-4; CDR3 protein: ASSLPPGELF
D gene: TRBD1; V gene: TRBV28; CDR3 protein: ASSEGGQLVYGYT
D gene: -; V gene: TRBV7-2; CDR3 protein: ASSLNSASYSNQPQH
D gene: -; V gene: TRBV18; CDR3 protein: ASSDRMATLH
D gene: TRBD2; V gene: TRBV16; CDR3 protein: ASSWPTSGGDRSYNEQF
D gene: TRBD1; V gene: TRBV5-1; CDR3 protein: ASQPGQVNEKLF
D gene: TRBD2; V gene: TRBV5-1; CDR3 protein: ASSLNLAGDNEQF
D gene: TRBD1; V gene: TRBV18; CDR3 protein: ASSPVGTGESQY
D gene: TRBD1; V gene: TRBV6-5; CDR3 protein: ASRPDRGAYGYT
D gene: -; V gene: TRBV6-6; CDR3 protein: ASSPGGEAF
D gene: -; V gene: TRBV23-1; CDR3 protein: ASSQRPPSLREKLF
D gene: TRBD1; V gene: TRBV11-1; CDR3 protein: ASSSLWTGADGYT
D gene: -; V gene: TRBV9; CDR3 protein: ASSVGYNEQF
D gene: -; V gene: TRBV19; CDR3 protein: ASSIPGFGNEKLF
D gene: TRBD2; V gene: TRBV6-5; CDR3 protein: ASSMSLASNIQY